This TCR beta chain was found in a study of molecular identifiers for immune sequencing clone quantification. The length of the CDR3 is 14 residues. Germline V gene data show CDR1 as MNHEY and CDR2 as SMNVEV (reference sequence). The V end lost 8 bases, the J end lost 6 bases, and 17 bases lay between the germline ends. Via MiXCR, TCRdb re-called the PCR reads, giving one row per CDR3 protein. The sample shows 50,000 to 70,000 distinct CDR3 sequences, approximately 17% of them seen only once. About this clonotype itself: As yet, its antigen is unknown. A much larger clone differs by one base, so this may be a read error.

General study points: Clones above 20 RNA copies held over 98% of effector molecules, under 1% in naive cells. Jurkat TCR RNA spiked in from one cell (amid some 1 million naive cells) was reportedly detectable.

The clonotype was recovered from a human donor in good health. Some libraries in this study had Jurkat cell RNA spiked in. Sequences were obtained from naive CD8+ T cells from blood, with Jurkat cell RNA spiked in. Regarding subset: FACS-sorted CD8+CD4-CCR7+CD45RA+ naive T cells. This chain joins TRBV27 and TRBJ1-5, with a possible D match to TRBD1 (5 bases). The CDR3 DNA follows: TGTGCCAGCTCCCTTGAGGGGAGTAGTCAGCCCCAGCATTTT. Translation gives CASSLEGSSQPQHF.